This TCR beta chain was captured in a study of OX40 agonist ivuxolimab in advanced cancers. For the study in its entirety: Ivuxolimab was a fully human IgG2 agonistic monoclonal antibody targeting the costimulatory receptor OX40 (CD134). Intravenous ivuxolimab was administered to patients every 2 weeks at six dose levels: 0.01, 0.1, 0.3, 1.5, 3 and 10 mg/kg. Among the approximately 50 dose-escalation patients, approximately 20 had hepatocellular carcinoma, 15 melanoma, 9 renal cell carcinoma and 9 head and neck cancer. The dose-escalation cohort was roughly 83% male with a mean age of about 58 years, ranging from 23 to 79. Prior anti-PD-1, anti-PD-L1 or anti-CTLA-4 therapy was permitted, and checkpoint inhibitors had been received by 30% to 40% of dose-escalation patients. Partial responses were achieved by three dose-escalation patients, of whom one had hepatocellular carcinoma and two had cutaneous melanoma. The purpose of peripheral TCRbeta sequencing was to test whether ivuxolimab changed TCR sequence diversity and led to clonal T-cell expansion. The paper describes the monotherapy dose-escalation part (N = 52 patients) of the phase I trial of ivuxolimab.

For this clone: Its antigen remains undetermined. The input lacks base qualities; no much larger clone sits a single base away.

From the cysteine up to the phenylalanine, the CDR3 has a length of 13 residues. The DNA shown is the 39-base CDR3, in frame from base 1. A distance of 14 bases separates the germline ends of V and J, which lose 10 bases and 4 bases respectively. Reading the germline V gene gives CDR1 MDHEN and CDR2 SYDVKM. For sequencing of the TCRbeta CDR3 region, genomic DNA was extracted from the sorted cells. The immunoSEQ Assay was used to sequence the TCRbeta CDR3 regions. TCRdb re-hosts the immuneACCESS table, in-frame sequences only. Its copies lack some clones; in the studies checked, an unresolved V gene accounts for under half of them, and the cause for the rest is not known. For this sample the table gives 90,000 to 100,000 clones, of which 75% to 90% were detected only once. The ten largest clones take up 0.82% of the sample. Here is what the overall study found, with its caveats: After ivuxolimab, expanded clones were on average more numerous among CD8+ T cells than among CD4+ T cells. In the 0.1-3.0 mg/kg groups, partial responders were among the patients with the lowest normalized peripheral clonal expansion, particularly in CD8+ T cells. Antigen specificity was not determined for the clonally expanded peripheral T cells. Low levels of normalized T-cell clonal expansion were also seen in some patients who did not respond. Clonal expansion of both CD4+ and CD8+ blood T cells was observed from baseline to week 6 at doses 0.1 to 3.0 mg/kg.

The trial excluded patients who had a history of autoimmune disease or who were on systemic immunosuppression. In every dose cohort, peripheral blood was drawn for TCR sequencing at baseline, cycle 4 day 1, and cycle 7 day 1. The samples were taken from a phase I, first-in-human, multicenter, open-label dose-escalation trial of ivuxolimab. The trial enrolled adults with locally advanced or metastatic head and neck squamous cell, hepatocellular, melanoma or renal cell carcinoma. Before TCR sequencing, CD4+ T cells and CD8+ T cells from peripheral blood were sorted into separate populations. Here the chain combines TRBV28 and TRBJ2-1; TRBD2 could be the D gene, as 5 bases match. This receptor was obtained from an adult with an advanced solid tumor such as melanoma, head and neck, liver or kidney cancer. Specimen: CD4+ or CD8+ T cells sorted from blood, collected in a trial of the OX40 agonist ivuxolimab. The sequenced DNA is TGTGCCACCGACGGAGGCATTTACAATGAGCAGTTCTTC. Its amino acids are CATDGGIYNEQFF.